This T cell receptor (beta chain) was sequenced for a study of shared clonotypes between healthy human individuals. In this sample, this clone turned up a few times. Germline CDR1 SGHNT, CDR2 YYREEE (reference sequence). This CDR3 comprises 17 residues. V lost 0 bases and J lost 2; bases outside the gene matches: 9. Within Nashville, Tennessee resided all donors, each a Caucasian adult. In replicate PCRs of unsorted PBMC, approximately 0.3 ug DNA, roughly 30,000 T cell genomes, was used. Clones were sequenced by immunoSEQ multiplex PCR, and TCRdb holds only the in-frame ones, with some missing. This sample has 400,000 to 500,000 clones, with 76% found just once.

The sequenced material came from PBMCs. The chain couples TRBV5-4 to TRBJ2-7; 9 nucleotides align to TRBD1. The TCR sequence derives from a woman between 40 and 55 years old in good health. Some clones in this sample may be carry-over from other donors' samples. The CDR3 reads CASSLGNRQGGAYEQYF. DNA for the CDR3: TGTGCCAGCAGCTTGGGGAACAGACAGGGGGGAGCCTACGAGCAGTACTTC.